This T cell receptor beta chain came from a study of cytomegalovirus exposure and HLA in healthy donors. Findings and caveats of the study: Segments of the TCR beta V type were, in most cases, productive about 87% or about 30% of the time in an earlier analysis. Presence/absence comparisons presumed near-even sequencing depth among donors. Solely CMV serostatus was available to characterize immune exposure.

At sampling all donors were nominally healthy, likely with unrecorded immune exposures. On this clone itself: Its antigen is unidentified.

Germline assignment: CDR1 KGHSH and CDR2 LQKENI. V lost 3 bases to trimming and J lost 3 bases, with 14 bases between them. The CDR3 contains 15 residues. Primers: 60 Vbeta forward and 13 Jbeta reverse. Data came from immunoSEQ multiplex PCR; TCRdb stores just in-frame clones and leaves some out. Of roughly 150,000 clones listed, approximately 81% were seen once; the top ten hold approximately 2.5%. The receptor was isolated from a woman between 18 and 29 years old in good health and CMV-seronegative. The sequenced sample consisted of PBMCs. The chain employs TRBV18 and TRBJ1-2; tentatively, D is TRBD1 (6 bases). CDR3 loop: CASSPGTGHDYGYTF. The CDR3 nucleotides are TGTGCCAGCTCACCGGGTACAGGGCACGACTATGGCTACACCTTC.